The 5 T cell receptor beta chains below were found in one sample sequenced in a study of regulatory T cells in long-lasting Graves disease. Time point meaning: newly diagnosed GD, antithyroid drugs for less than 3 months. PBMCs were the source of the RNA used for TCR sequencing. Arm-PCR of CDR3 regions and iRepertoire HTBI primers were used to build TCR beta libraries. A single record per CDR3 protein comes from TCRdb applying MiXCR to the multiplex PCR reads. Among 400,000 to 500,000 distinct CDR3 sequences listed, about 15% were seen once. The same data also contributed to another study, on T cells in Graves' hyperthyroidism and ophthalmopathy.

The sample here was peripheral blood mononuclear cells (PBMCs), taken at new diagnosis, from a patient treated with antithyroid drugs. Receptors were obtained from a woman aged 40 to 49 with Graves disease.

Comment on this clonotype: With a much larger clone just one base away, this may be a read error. The CDR3 spells CASSEPGTGANALTF. The CDR3 DNA reads TGTGCCAGCAGTGAACCAGGGACTGGGGCCAACGCCCTGACTTTC. The gene calls are TRBV6-2 or TRBV6-3 and TRBJ2-6, with TRBD2 as a possible D gene (6 bases). The germline gives CDR1 MNHEY, CDR2 SVGEGT. This CDR3 region has 15 residues.

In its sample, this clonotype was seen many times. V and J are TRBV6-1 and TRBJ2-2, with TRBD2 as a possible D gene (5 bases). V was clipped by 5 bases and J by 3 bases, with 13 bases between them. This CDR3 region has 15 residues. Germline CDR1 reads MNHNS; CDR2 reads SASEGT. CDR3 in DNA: TGTGCCAGCAGTCACCTAACTAGGGACACCGGGGAGCTGTTTTTT. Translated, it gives CASSHLTRDTGELFF.

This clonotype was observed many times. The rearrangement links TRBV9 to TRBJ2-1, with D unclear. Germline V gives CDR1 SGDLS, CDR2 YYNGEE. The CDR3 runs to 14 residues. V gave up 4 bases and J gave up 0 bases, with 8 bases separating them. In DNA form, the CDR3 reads TGTGCCAGCAGCACCCGAGCCTCCTACAATGAGCAGTTCTTC. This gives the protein CASSTRASYNEQFF.

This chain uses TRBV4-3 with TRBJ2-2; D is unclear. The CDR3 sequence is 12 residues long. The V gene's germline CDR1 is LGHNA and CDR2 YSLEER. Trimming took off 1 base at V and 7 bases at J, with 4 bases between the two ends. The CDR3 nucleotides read TGCGCCAGCAGCCAAGTAGGCGGGGAGCTGTTTTTT. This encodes CASSQVGGELFF.

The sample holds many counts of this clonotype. Here the CDR3 DNA reads TGTGCCAGCAGCCAAGTGCGGGATAGGTTGACAGATACGCAGTATTTT. Protein sequence: CASSQVRDRLTDTQYF. J is TRBJ2-3 and V is TRBV3-1; D might be TRBD2 (6 bases). The CDR3 runs to 16 residues. CDR1 is LGHDT and CDR2 is YNNKEL in the germline V gene (reference sequence). With 1 base removed from V and 3 bases from J, the gap between germline ends came to 14 bases.